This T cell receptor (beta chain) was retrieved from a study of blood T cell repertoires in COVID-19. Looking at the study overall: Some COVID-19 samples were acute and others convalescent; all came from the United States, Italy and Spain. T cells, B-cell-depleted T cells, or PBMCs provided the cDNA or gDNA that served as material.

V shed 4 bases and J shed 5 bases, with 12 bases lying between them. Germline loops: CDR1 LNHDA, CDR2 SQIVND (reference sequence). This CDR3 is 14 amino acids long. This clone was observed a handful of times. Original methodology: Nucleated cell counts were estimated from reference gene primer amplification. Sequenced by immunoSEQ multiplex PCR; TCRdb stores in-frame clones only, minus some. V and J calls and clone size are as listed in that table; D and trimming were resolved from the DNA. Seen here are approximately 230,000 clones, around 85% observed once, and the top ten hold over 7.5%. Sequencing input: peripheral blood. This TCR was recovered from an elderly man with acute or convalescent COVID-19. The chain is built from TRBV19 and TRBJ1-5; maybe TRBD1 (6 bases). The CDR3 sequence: CASSTRDTYQPQHF. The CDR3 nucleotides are TGTGCCAGTAGTACCCGGGACACGTATCAGCCCCAGCATTTT. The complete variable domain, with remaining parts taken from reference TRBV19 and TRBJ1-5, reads DGGITQSPKYLFRKEGQNVTLSCEQNLNHDAMYWYRQDPGQGLRLIYYSQIVNDFQKGDIAEGYSVSREKKESFPLTVTSAQKNPTAFYLCASSTRDTYQPQHFGDGTRLSIL.